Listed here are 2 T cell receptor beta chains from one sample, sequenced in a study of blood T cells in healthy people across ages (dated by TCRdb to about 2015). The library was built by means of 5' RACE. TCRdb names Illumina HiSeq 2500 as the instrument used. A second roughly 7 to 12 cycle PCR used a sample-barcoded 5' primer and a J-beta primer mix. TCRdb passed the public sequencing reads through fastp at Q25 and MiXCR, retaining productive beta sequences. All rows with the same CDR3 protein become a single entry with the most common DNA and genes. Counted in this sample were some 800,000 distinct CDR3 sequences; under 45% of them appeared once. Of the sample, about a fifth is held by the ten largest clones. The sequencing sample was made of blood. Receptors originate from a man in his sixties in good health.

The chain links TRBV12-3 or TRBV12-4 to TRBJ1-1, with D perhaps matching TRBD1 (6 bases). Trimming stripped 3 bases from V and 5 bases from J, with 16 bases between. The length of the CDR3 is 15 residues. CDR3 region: CASSFESGAGTEAFF. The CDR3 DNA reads TGTGCCAGCAGTTTTGAGTCAGGGGCGGGAACTGAAGCTTTCTTT.

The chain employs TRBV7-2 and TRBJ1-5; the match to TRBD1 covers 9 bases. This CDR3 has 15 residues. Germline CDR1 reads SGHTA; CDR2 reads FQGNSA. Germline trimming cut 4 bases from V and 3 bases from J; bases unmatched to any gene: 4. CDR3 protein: CASSWTGDANQPQHF. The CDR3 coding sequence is TGTGCCAGCAGCTGGACAGGGGACGCCAATCAGCCCCAGCATTTT.